This T cell receptor beta chain was documented in a study of blood T cell repertoires in COVID-19 (dated by TCRdb to the early 2020s). For the wider study: Samples from collaborators originated in the United States, Italy and Spain and spanned both the acute and convalescent phases of COVID-19. The material from the prospective study consisted of cDNA or gDNA derived from T cells, B-cell-depleted T cells, or PBMCs. The dataset comprised deeply sampled blood TCRbeta repertoires from subjects exposed to, actively infected with, or recovered from COVID-19. A freely available public database, intended as a resource for researchers studying the immune response to SARS-CoV-2, is where the repertoires were released. Samples were obtained from the ongoing ImmuneRACE study (first 160 participants) and from about 1,300 subjects provided by 6 global collaborators. Nearly every sample came with metadata listing a de-identified subject ID, COVID-19 status, age in years and sex. Where available, HLA class I and class II types were obtained from metadata supplied by the sample provider rather than from assay-based typing.

Study-level results and caveats: How much clinical and demographic metadata was included differed by source and by participant, and the metadata was provided uncurated.

Enrolling through a virtual design, the prospective study's participants ranged in age from roughly 18 to 100 years and lived across about two dozen United States geographic areas. In the prospective study, participants were assigned to cohorts based on the clinical history participants reported in a screening survey and a study questionnaire. Recovered participants in ImmuneRACE Cohort 3 were defined as having two consecutive negative NP/OP PCR tests, clearance from a healthcare professional, or resolution of symptoms. Mobile phlebotomists in the prospective study collected whole blood, serum and a nasopharyngeal or oropharyngeal swab from every participant. Over a roughly two-month period, participants in the prospective study had the option of providing additional blood draws and questionnaires. Prospective study blood samples were shipped either frozen or at room temperature before DNA extraction.

TCRbeta CDR3 regions were amplified from genomic DNA by means of the immunoSEQ Assay, a bias-controlled multiplex PCR. From the authors' description of their analysis: Within the assay, amplification of reference gene primers was used to estimate how many nucleated cells each sample contained. To quantify the absolute abundance of each unique TCRbeta CDR3 rearrangement, sequence reads were collapsed and filtered. For each sample, productive Simpson clonality was calculated by taking the square root of Simpson's diversity index across productive rearrangements. This is the immuneACCESS table as TCRdb keeps it, with only in-frame sequences that have V and J called. A part of the clones is gone; compared with another copy, unresolved V genes explain less than half, and the rest is unexplained. The V and J calls and clone size are taken from that table; D and trimming were inferred from the DNA. The table for this sample lists about 310,000 clones; 75% to 90% of them were counted only once. The top ten clones comprise 8% to 10% of the sample.

A single count supports this clone. Its specific antigen is unknown. No qualities accompany the bases; no much larger clone lies one base away. Sequencing was carried out using PBMCs or T cells enriched from blood (not recorded which). This TCR derives from a middle-aged woman who had recovered from COVID-19.

Here the CDR3 is given as CAWTVNGNTIYF. The DNA sequence follows: TGTGCCTGGACAGTCAACGGAAACACCATATATTTT. The receptor chain draws on TRBV30 and TRBJ1-3; the D gene remains uncertain. From the cysteine through the phenylalanine, the CDR3 covers 12 amino acids. The CDR3 DNA has 36 bases and is translated from base 1. V loses 4 bases of germline sequence and J loses 4 bases, and the interval between the two ends is 8 bases. CDR1 and CDR2, looked up from the germline V gene (reference sequence), are GTSNPN and SVGIG.